This T cell receptor beta chain came from a study of early T cells in non-severe SARS-CoV-2 infection. Broader study findings: Matching results from VDJdb favored anti-spike CD8 responses, leaving private and CD4 specificities undetected.

The library protocol tagged individual cDNA molecules with unique molecular identifiers. TCRdb re-derived calls from the 5' RACE reads in MiXCR, one entry per CDR3 protein. The table lists 100,000 to 130,000 distinct CDR3 sequences, over 10% of them singletons. This clonotype occurred a few times. Its antigen remains unidentified. V was cut by 6 bases and J by 0 bases, with 5 bases left in between. The CDR3 is 12 residues long. The sequence was obtained from an adult who was a healthcare worker with PCR-confirmed SARS-CoV-2 infection or an uninfected control (not recorded which). This chain uses TRBV12-3 or TRBV12-4 with TRBJ1-2; D is unclear. Sequencing was performed on whole blood. The CDR3 is CASRVTNYGYTF. The CDR3 bases are TGTGCCAGCAGGGTGACTAACTATGGCTACACCTTC.